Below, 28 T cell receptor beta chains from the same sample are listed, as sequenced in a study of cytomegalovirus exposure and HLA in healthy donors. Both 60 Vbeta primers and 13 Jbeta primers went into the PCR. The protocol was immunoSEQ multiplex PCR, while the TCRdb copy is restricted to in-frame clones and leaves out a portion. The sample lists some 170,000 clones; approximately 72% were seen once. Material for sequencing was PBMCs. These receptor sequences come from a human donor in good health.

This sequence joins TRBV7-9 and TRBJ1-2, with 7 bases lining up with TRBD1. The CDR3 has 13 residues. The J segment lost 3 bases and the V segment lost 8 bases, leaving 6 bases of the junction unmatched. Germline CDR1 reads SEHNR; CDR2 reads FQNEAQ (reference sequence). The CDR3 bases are TGTGCCAGCCGGACCGGGACAGACTATGGCTACACCTTC. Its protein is CASRTGTDYGYTF.

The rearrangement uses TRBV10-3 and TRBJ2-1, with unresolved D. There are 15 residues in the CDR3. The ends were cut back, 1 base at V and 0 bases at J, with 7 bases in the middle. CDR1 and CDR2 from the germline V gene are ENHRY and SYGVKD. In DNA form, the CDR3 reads TGTGCCATCAGTGAGTTGGAGAGCTCCTACAATGAGCAGTTCTTC. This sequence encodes CAISELESSYNEQFF.

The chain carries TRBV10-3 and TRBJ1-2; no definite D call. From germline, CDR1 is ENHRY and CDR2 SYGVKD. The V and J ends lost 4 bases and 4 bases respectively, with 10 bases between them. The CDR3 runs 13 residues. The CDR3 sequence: CAISVEDSYGYTF. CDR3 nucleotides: TGTGCCATCAGTGTCGAGGACTCCTATGGCTACACCTTC.

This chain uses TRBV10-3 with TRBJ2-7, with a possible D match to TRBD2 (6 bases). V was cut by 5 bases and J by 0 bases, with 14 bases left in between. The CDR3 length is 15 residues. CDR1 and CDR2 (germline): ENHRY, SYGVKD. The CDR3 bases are TGTGCCATCAGTTATGGGGCGGGAAGCTCCTACGAGCAGTACTTC. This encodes CAISYGAGSSYEQYF.

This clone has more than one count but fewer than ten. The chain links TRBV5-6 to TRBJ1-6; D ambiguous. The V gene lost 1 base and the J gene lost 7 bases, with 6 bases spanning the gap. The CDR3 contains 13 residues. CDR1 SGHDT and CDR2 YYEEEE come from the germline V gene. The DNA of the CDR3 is TGTGCCAGCAGCTTGATTCGGAATTCACCCCTCCACTTT. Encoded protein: CASSLIRNSPLHF.

The CDR3 loop reads CASSAAGTGNTYEQYF. The DNA for the CDR3 is TGTGCCAGCAGCGCCGCCGGGACAGGGAATACCTACGAGCAGTACTTC. The chain recombines TRBV11-1 with TRBJ2-7; 9 nucleotides match TRBD1. The length of the CDR3 is 16 residues. The J segment lost 2 bases and the V segment lost 5 bases, leaving 10 bases of the junction unmatched. Germline assignment: CDR1 SGHAT and CDR2 FQDESV (reference sequence).

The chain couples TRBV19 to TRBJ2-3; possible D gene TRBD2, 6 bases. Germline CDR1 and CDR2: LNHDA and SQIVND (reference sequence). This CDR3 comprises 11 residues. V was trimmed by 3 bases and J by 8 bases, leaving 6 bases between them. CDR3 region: CASSIGSTQYF. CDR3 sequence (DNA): TGTGCCAGTAGTATCGGGAGTACGCAGTATTTT. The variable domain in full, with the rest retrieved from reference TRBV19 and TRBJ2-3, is DGGITQSPKYLFRKEGQNVTLSCEQNLNHDAMYWYRQDPGQGLRLIYYSQIVNDFQKGDIAEGYSVSREKKESFPLTVTSAQKNPTAFYLCASSIGSTQYFGPGTRLTVL.

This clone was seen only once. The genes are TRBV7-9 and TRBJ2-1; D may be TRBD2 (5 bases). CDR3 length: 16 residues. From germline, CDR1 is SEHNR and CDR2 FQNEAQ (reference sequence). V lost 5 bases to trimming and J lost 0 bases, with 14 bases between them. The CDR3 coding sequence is TGTGCCAGCAGCCCCCGGACTTCGAGCTCCTACAATGAGCAGTTCTTC. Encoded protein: CASSPRTSSSYNEQFF. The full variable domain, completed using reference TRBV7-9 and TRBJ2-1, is DTGVSQNPRHKITKRGQNVTFRCDPISEHNRLYWYRQTLGQGPEFLTYFQNEAQLEKSRLLSDRFSAERPKGSFSTLEIQRTEQGDSAMYLCASSPRTSSSYNEQFFGPGTRLTVL.

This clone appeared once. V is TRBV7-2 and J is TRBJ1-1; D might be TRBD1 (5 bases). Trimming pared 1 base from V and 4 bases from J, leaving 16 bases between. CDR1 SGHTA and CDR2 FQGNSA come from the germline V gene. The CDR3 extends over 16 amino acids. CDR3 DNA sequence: TGTGCCAGCAGCTTAGAACGTATAACAGGACCCACTGAAGCTTTCTTT. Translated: CASSLERITGPTEAFF.

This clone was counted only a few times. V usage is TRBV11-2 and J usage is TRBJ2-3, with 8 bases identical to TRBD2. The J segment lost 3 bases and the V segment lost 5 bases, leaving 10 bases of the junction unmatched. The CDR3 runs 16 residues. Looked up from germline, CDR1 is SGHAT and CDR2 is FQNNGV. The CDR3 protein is CASSEGGGGWTDTQYF. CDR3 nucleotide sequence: TGTGCCAGCAGCGAGGGGGGCGGGGGGTGGACAGATACGCAGTATTTT.

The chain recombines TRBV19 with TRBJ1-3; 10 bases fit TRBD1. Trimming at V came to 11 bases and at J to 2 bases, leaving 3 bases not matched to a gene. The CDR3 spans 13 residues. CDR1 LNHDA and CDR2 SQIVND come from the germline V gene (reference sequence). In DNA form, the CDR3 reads TGTGCCGGACAGGGGGGAGCTGGAAACACCATATATTTT. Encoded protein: CAGQGGAGNTIYF.

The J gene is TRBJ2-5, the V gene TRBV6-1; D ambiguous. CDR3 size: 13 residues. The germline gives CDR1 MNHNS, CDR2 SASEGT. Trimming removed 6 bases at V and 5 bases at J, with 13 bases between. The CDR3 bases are TGTGCCAGCAGAACTAAGTATGGGGAGACCCAGTACTTC. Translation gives CASRTKYGETQYF.

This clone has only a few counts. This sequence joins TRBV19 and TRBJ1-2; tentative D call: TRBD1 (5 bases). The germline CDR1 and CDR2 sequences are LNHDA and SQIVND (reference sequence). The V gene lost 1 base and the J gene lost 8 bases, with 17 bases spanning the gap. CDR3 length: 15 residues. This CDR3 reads CASSIAGREECGYTF. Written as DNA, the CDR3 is TGTGCCAGTAGTATAGCGGGCAGGGAAGAATGCGGCTACACCTTC.

CDR3 region: CASSATRGSTEAFF. CDR3 nucleotide sequence: TGTGCCAGCAGCGCAACGCGGGGTTCCACTGAAGCTTTCTTT. J is TRBJ1-1 and V is TRBV6-4; D not resolved. The germline V and J ends were trimmed by 6 bases and 4 bases, with 15 bases remaining between them. CDR1 is MRHNA, CDR2 SNTAGT, per germline. The CDR3 is 14 residues long.

CDR3 residues: CASTGTGGPGGEAFF. The DNA of the CDR3 is TGTGCCAGTACCGGGACAGGGGGGCCCGGGGGTGAAGCTTTCTTT. The V gene is TRBV19, the J gene TRBJ1-1, with TRBD1 matching 11 bases. J was trimmed by 7 bases and V by 7 bases; bases with no gene match: 11. Germline CDR1 and CDR2: LNHDA and SQIVND (reference sequence). The CDR3 is 15 amino acids. Filled out from reference TRBV19 and TRBJ1-1, the complete variable domain reads DGGITQSPKYLFRKEGQNVTLSCEQNLNHDAMYWYRQDPGQGLRLIYYSQIVNDFQKGDIAEGYSVSREKKESFPLTVTSAQKNPTAFYLCASTGTGGPGGEAFFGQGTRLTVV.

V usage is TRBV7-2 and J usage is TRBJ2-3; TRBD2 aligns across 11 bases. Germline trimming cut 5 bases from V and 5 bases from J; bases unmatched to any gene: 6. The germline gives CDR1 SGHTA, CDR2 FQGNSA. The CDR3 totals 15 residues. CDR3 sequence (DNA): TGTGCCAGCAGCAATAGCGGGGGGGCCGTAGATACGCAGTATTTT. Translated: CASSNSGGAVDTQYF.

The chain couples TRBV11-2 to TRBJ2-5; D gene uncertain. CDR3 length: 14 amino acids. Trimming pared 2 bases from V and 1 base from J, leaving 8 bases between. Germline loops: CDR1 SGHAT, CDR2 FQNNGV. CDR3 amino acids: CASSLSSGQETQYF. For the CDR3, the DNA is TGTGCCAGCAGCTTATCCTCGGGCCAAGAGACCCAGTACTTC.

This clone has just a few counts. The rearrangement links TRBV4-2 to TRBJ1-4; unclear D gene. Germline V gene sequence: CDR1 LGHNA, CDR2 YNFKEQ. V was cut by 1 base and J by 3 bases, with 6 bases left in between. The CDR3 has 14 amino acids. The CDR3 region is CASSQARANEKLFF. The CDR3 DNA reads TGTGCCAGCAGCCAAGCGCGTGCTAATGAAAAACTGTTTTTT.

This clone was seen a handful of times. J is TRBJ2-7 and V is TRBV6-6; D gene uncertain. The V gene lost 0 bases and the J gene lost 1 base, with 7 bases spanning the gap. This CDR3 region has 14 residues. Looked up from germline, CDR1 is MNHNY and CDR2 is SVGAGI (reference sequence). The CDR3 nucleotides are TGTGCCAGCAGTTACTCGAGTGCGTCCTACGAGCAGTACTTC. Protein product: CASSYSSASYEQYF.

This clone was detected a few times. Here the CDR3 reads CATRGEFEKLFF. The CDR3 DNA reads as TGTGCCACCCGGGGAGAGTTCGAAAAACTGTTTTTT. V usage is TRBV19 and J usage is TRBJ1-4; D not resolved. The CDR3 consists of 12 residues. Looked up from germline, CDR1 is LNHDA and CDR2 is SQIVND (reference sequence). The ends were cut back, 10 bases at V and 8 bases at J, with 14 bases in the middle.

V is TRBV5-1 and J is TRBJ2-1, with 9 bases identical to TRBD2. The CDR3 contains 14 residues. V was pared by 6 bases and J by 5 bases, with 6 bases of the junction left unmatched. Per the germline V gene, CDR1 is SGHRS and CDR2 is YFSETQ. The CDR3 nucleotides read TGCGCCAGCACCCGACTAGCGGAGCACAATGAGCAGTTCTTC. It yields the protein CASTRLAEHNEQFF.

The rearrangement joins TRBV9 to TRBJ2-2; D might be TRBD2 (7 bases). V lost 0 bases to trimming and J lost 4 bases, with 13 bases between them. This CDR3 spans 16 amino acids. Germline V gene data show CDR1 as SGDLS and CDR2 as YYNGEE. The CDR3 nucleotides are TGTGCCAGCAGCGTAGGGGGGGGAGGGGGCACCGGGGAGCTGTTTTTT. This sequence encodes CASSVGGGGGTGELFF.

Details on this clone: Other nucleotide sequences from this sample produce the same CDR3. This CDR3 is CASSVGQGDQPQHF. The CDR3, as DNA: TGTGCCAGCAGCGTAGGACAGGGAGATCAGCCCCAGCATTTT. The chain has TRBV9 and TRBJ1-5, with 7 bases identical to TRBD1. The germline CDR1 and CDR2 sequences are SGDLS and YYNGEE. V lost 0 bases and J lost 5; bases outside the gene matches: 2. The CDR3 is 14 residues long.

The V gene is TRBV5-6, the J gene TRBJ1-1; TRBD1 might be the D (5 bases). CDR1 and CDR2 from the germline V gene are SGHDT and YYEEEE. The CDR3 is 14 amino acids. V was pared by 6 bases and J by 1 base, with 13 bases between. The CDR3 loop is CASTGQQSNTEAFF. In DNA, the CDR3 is TGTGCCAGCACCGGACAACAGTCGAACACTGAAGCTTTCTTT.

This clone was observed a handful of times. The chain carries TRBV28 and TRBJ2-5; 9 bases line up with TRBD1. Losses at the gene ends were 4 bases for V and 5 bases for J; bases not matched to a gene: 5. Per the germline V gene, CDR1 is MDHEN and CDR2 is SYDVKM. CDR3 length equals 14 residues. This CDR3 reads CASSWTGVGETQYF. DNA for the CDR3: TGTGCCAGCAGTTGGACAGGGGTGGGGGAGACCCAGTACTTC.

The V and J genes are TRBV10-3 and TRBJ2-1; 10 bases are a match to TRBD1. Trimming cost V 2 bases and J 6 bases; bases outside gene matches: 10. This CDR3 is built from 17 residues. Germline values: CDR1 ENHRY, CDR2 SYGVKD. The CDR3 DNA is TGTGCCATCAGTGAGACAACCCCGGGACAGGGGCGCAATGAGCAGTTCTTC. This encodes CAISETTPGQGRNEQFF.

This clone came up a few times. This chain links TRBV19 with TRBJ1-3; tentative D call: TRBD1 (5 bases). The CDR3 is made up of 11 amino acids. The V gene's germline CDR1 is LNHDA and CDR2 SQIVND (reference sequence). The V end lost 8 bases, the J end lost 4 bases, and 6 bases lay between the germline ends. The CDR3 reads CASRQGNTIYF. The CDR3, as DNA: TGTGCCAGTCGACAGGGAAACACCATATATTTT.

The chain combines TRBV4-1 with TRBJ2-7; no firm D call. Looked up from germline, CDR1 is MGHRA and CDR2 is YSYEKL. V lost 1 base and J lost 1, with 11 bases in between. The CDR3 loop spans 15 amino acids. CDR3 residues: CASSQGTFTSYEQYF. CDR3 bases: TGCGCCAGCAGCCAAGGTACATTCACGTCCTACGAGCAGTACTTC.